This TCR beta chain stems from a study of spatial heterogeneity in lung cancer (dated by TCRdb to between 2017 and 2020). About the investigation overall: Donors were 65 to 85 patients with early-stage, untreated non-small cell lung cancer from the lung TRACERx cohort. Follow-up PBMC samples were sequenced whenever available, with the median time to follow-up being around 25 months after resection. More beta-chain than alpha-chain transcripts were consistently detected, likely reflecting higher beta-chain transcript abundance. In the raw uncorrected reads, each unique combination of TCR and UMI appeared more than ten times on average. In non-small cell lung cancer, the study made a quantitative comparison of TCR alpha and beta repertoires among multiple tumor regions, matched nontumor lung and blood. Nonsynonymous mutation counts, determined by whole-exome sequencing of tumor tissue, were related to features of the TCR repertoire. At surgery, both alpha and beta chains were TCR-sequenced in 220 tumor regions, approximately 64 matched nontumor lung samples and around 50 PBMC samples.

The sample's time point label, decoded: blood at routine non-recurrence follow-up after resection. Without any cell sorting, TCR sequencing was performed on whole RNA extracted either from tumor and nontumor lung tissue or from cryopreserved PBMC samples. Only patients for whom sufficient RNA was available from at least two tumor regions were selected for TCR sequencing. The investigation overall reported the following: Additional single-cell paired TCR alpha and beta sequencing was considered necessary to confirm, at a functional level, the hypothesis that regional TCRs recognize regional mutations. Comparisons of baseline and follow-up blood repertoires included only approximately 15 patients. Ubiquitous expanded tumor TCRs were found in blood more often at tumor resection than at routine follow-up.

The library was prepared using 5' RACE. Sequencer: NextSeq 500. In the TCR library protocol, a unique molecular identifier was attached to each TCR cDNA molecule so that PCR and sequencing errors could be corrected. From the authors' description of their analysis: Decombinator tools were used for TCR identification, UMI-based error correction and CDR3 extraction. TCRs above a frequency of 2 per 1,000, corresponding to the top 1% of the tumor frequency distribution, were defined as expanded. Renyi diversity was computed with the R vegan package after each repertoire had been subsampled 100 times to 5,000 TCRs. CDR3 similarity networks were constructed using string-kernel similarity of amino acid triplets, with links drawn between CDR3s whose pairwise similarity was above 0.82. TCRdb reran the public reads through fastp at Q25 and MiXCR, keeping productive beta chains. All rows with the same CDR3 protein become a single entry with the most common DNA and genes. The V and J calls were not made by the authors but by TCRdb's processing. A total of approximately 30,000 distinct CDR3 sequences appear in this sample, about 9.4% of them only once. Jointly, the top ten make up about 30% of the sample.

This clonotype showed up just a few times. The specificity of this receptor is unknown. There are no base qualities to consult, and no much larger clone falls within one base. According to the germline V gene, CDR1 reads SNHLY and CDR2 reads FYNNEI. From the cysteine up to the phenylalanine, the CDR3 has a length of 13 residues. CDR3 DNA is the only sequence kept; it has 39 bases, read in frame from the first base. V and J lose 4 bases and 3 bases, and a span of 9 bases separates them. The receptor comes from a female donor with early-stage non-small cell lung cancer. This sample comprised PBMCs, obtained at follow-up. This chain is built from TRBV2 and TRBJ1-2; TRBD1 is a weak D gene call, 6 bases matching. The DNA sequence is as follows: TGTGCCAGCAGTGGGACAGATGACTATGGCTACACCTTC. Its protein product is CASSGTDDYGYTF.